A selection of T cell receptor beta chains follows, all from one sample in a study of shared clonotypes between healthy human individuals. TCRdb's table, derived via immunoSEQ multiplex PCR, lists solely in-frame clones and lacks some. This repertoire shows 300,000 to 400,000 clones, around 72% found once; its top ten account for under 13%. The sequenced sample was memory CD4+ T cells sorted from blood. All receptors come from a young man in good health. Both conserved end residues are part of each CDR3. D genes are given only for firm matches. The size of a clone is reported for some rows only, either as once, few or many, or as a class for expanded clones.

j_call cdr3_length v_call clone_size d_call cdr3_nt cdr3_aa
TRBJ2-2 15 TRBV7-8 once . TGTGCCAGCAGCTTATGGGGCAGGGATGGCGGGGAGCTGTTTTTT CASSLWGRDGGELFF
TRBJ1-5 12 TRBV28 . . TGTGCCAGCGGAGCGGGGAATCAGCCCCAGCATTTT CASGAGNQPQHF
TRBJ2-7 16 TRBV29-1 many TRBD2 TGCAGCGCTGCCCAGGAGATGGGGACTAGGGTGCTCGAGCAGTACTTC CSAAQEMGTRVLEQYF
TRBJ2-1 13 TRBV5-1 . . TGCGCCAGCAGCTTGGAGGTGGACGGACGGCAGTTCTTC CASSLEVDGRQFF
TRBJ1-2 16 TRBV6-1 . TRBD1 TGTGCCAGCAGTGAAGCCAGGAGACAGGGCCAGCGTGGCTACACCTTC CASSEARRQGQRGYTF
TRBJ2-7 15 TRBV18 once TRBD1 TGTGCCAGCTCACCCGGACAGGGACAATTCTACGAGCAGTACTTC CASSPGQGQFYEQYF
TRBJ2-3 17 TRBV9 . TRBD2 TGTGCCAGCAGCGTAGAGGGAGGGAGGGCGGAAGTGGATACGCAGTATTTT CASSVEGGRAEVDTQYF
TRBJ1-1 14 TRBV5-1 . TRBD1 TGCGCCAGCACGGCTCAGGGGGCGTTGACTGAAGCTTTCTTT CASTAQGALTEAFF
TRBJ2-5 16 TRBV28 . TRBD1 TGTGCCAGCAGTCTCGCCGGGACAGGGGAGGGAGAGACCCAGTACTTC CASSLAGTGEGETQYF
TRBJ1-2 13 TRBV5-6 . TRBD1 TGTGCCAGCAGCTCGGGACAGGGTGGAGGCTACACCTTC CASSSGQGGGYTF
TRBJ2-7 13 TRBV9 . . TGTGCCAGCAGCCTGACAGGAACCTACGAGCAGTACTTC CASSLTGTYEQYF
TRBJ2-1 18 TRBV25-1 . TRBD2 TGTGCCAGCAGCCCGGGGGGGCGATCTCGCAAACTCGGGCATGAGCAGTTCTTC CASSPGGRSRKLGHEQFF
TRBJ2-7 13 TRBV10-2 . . TGCGCCAGCAGTGACGGAGGGGGCTACGAGCAGTACTTC CASSDGGGYEQYF
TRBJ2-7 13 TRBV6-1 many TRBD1 TGTGCCAGCAGTATTGACAGGGCCTACGAGCAGTACTTC CASSIDRAYEQYF
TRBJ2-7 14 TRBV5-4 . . TGTGCCAGCAGTGCGGGGTCGCCCGGGAGCGAGCAGTACTTC CASSAGSPGSEQYF
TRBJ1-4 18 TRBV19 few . TGTGCCAGTAGATCGTGGTTTGAGGGACCCGAGGATAATGAAAAACTGTTTTTT CASRSWFEGPEDNEKLFF
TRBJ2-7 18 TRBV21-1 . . TGTGCCAGCAGCAAAGGACACCCGGGACAGGGTATGTTCTACGAGCAGTACTTC CASSKGHPGQGMFYEQYF
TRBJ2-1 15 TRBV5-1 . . TGCGCCAGCAGCTTAGGCAGTAGCTCCTACAATGAGCAGTTCTTC CASSLGSSSYNEQFF
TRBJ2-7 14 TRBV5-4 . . TGTGCCAGCAGCGTAACAGGGTCTTCCAGCGAGCAGTACTTC CASSVTGSSSEQYF
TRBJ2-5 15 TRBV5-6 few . TGTGCCAGCAGCTTCATGGGCGGGCGCCAAGAGACCCAGTACTTC CASSFMGGRQETQYF
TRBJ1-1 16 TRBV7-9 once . TGTGCCAGCAGCCCGTGGGGGGCGAGAAAGGGCACTGAAGCTTTCTTT CASSPWGARKGTEAFF
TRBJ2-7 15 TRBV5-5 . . TGTGCCAGCAGCTTGGGAGTCCTCTCCTCCTACGAGCAGTACTTC CASSLGVLSSYEQYF
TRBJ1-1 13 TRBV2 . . TGTGCCGTCTCACAGGAGAGTAACACTGAAGCTTTCTTT CAVSQESNTEAFF
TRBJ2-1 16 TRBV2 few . TGTGCCAGCAGAGAGGCCTGGCTGGGGGAGTACAATGAGCAGTTCTTC CASREAWLGEYNEQFF
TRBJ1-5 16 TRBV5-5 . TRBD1 TGTGCCAGCAGCTTGGGAAGGGGGCAGGGGAATCAGCCCCAGCATTTT CASSLGRGQGNQPQHF
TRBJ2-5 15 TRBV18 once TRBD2 TGTGCCAGCTCACCGCTAGCGGGAGGACAAGAGACCCAGTACTTC CASSPLAGGQETQYF
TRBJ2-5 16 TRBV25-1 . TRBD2 TGTGCCAGCGGTCCAGGAGCGGGAGGCCGACAAGAGACCCAGTACTTC CASGPGAGGRQETQYF
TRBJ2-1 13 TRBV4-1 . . TGCGCCAGCAGCCAAGAATGGTTGGGGCAGCAGTTCTTC CASSQEWLGQQFF
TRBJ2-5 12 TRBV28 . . TGTGCCAGCAAGGGGGGTCAAGAGACCCAGTACTTC CASKGGQETQYF
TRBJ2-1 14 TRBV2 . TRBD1 TGTGCCAGCAGTGAGGGCAGGGGGCGTGTTGAGCAGTTCTTC CASSEGRGRVEQFF
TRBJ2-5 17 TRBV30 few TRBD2 TGTGCCTCAAAGCCATATCCTCCCTGTGAACTAGCGGGAACCCAGTACTTC CASKPYPPCELAGTQYF
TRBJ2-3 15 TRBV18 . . TGTGCCAGCTCACTGTACACATCTAGCACAGATACGCAGTATTTT CASSLYTSSTDTQYF
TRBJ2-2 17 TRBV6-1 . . TGTGCCAGCAGTGAAGTGTTGGATCTGACAGATTCCGGGGAGCTGTTTTTT CASSEVLDLTDSGELFF
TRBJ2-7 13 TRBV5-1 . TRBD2 TGCGCCAGCAGCTTGACTAGCGCCGTGGGGCAGTACTTC CASSLTSAVGQYF
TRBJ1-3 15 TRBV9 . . TGTGCCAGCAGCGTAGGAGGGGGGCCTGGAAACACCATATATTTT CASSVGGGPGNTIYF
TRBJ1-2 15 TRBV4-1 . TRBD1 TGCGCCACCAAACTGGAACAGGGGGGTAACTATGGCTACACCTTC CATKLEQGGNYGYTF
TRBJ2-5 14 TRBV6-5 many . TGTGCCAGCGGGACTCCCAGGACCGAAGAGACCCAGTACTTC CASGTPRTEETQYF
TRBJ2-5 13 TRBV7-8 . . TGTGCCAGCAGCTCTCCGGGACATCAGACCCAGTACTTC CASSSPGHQTQYF
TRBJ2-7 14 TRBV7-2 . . TGTGCCAGCAGCTTAAGACAGAGCTCCTACGAGCAGTACTTC CASSLRQSSYEQYF
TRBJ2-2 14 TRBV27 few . TGTGCCAGCAGTTTTAGGGAGAAGGGCGGGGAGCTGTTTTTT CASSFREKGGELFF
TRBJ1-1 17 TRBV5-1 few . TGCGCCAGCAGCTTGAGGGGTGTGGGCGGGACGAACACTGAAGCTTTCTTT CASSLRGVGGTNTEAFF
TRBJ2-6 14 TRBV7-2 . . TGTGCCAGCAAAGTGGGGGCTGGGGCCAACGTCCTGACTTTC CASKVGAGANVLTF
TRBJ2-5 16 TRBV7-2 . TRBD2 TGTGCCAGCAGCCTAACCGGGACTAGCGCTTGGGAGACCCAGTACTTC CASSLTGTSAWETQYF
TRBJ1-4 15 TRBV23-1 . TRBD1 TGCGCCAGCAGTCAAGGACAGGTCTTTAATGAAAAACTGTTTTTT CASSQGQVFNEKLFF
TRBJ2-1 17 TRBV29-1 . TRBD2 TGCAGCGTTGGGGCCCCGGGTGGGGGAGGGCCCGTCAATGAGCAGTTCTTC CSVGAPGGGGPVNEQFF
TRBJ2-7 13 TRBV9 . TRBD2 TGTGCCAGCAGCGGCTCCTTAGCGGGAGAGCAGTACTTC CASSGSLAGEQYF
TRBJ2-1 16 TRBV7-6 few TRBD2 TGTGCCAGCAGCTCCGCCCGGACTAGCGGGAGCAATGAGCAGTTCTTC CASSSARTSGSNEQFF
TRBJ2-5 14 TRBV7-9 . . TGTGCCAGCAGCCCCCTACGCAGCCAAGAGACCCAGTACTTC CASSPLRSQETQYF
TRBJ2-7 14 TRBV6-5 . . TGTGCCAGCAGTCCTGGGCGGGACTCCTACGAGCAGTACTTC CASSPGRDSYEQYF
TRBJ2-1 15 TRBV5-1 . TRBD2 TGCGCCAGCAGCTCCTGGACTAGCGATAGGAATGAGCAGTTCTTC CASSSWTSDRNEQFF